Below, 19 T cell receptor beta chains from the same sample are listed, as sequenced in a study of blood T cell repertoires in COVID-19. Method: immunoSEQ multiplex PCR; TCRdb's copy keeps in-frame clones and lacks some. The sample has about 170,000 clones, about four fifths seen once; the top ten hold around 2.7%. Sequenced: peripheral blood. These receptors were collected from a woman aged 80 or over with COVID-19, enrolled during active disease.

This clone was seen a few times. The gene calls are TRBV2 and TRBJ2-7, with D possibly being TRBD2 (6 bases). Per germline, CDR1 SNHLY and CDR2 FYNNEI. The length of the CDR3 is 12 residues. Trimming pared 7 bases from V and 4 bases from J, leaving 11 bases between. This CDR3 reads CASTVEGYEQYF. In nucleotides, the CDR3 is TGTGCCAGCACCGTGGAGGGTTACGAGCAGTACTTC.

V and J are TRBV19 and TRBJ1-5, with 8 bases that match TRBD1. The CDR3 is made up of 15 amino acids. The V and J ends lost 0 bases and 9 bases, in that order; junction bases with no gene match: 7. Germline CDR1 and CDR2: LNHDA and SQIVND (reference sequence). CDR3 region: CASSIDRDRLAPQHF. DNA for the CDR3: TGTGCCAGTAGTATAGATAGGGACAGGCTCGCGCCCCAGCATTTT.

This rearrangement joins TRBV24-1 to TRBJ2-4, with a tentative D call TRBD1 (5 bases). CDR3 length equals 13 residues. The V end lost 2 bases, the J end lost 6 bases, and 7 bases lay between the germline ends. Germline CDR1 and CDR2: KGHDR and SFDVKD. The chain's CDR3 is CATSDSDRNIQYF. Written as DNA, the CDR3 is TGTGCCACCAGTGATTCCGACAGAAACATTCAGTACTTC.

This chain connects TRBV28 to TRBJ1-5; no reliable D call. This CDR3 contains 13 residues. The V gene lost 3 bases and the J gene lost 5 bases, with 8 bases spanning the gap. Germline assignment: CDR1 MDHEN and CDR2 SYDVKM. This CDR3 reads CASSLGRYQPQHF. For the CDR3, the DNA is TGTGCCAGCAGTTTGGGCAGATATCAGCCCCAGCATTTT.

The V gene is TRBV20-1, the J gene TRBJ1-2; unclear D gene. The V end was cut by 0 bases, the J end by 7 bases, with 6 bases between. The CDR3 extends over 11 amino acids. Germline assignment: CDR1 DFQATT and CDR2 SNEGSKA (reference sequence). The CDR3: CSARDPVGYTF. Here the CDR3 DNA reads TGCAGTGCTAGAGATCCTGTTGGCTACACCTTC.

The chain recombines TRBV19 with TRBJ2-2, with TRBD2 as a possible D gene (7 bases). Trimming shortened V by 1 base and J by 1 base, and 19 bases separated the two germline ends. The CDR3 covers 19 residues. Germline assignment: CDR1 LNHDA and CDR2 SQIVND (reference sequence). CDR3 region: CASSIVGGALTLNTGELFF. The CDR3 DNA reads TGTGCCAGTAGTATAGTTGGGGGGGCCCTTACACTGAACACCGGGGAGCTGTTTTTT.

V usage is TRBV2 and J usage is TRBJ2-7; 10 positions agree with TRBD1. V was clipped by 0 bases and J by 3 bases; unmatched bases: 8. The CDR3 is 17 residues long. Germline CDR1 is SNHLY and CDR2 is FYNNEI. The CDR3 loop is CASSEAWGQGFGYEQYF. The DNA for the CDR3 is TGTGCCAGCAGTGAAGCGTGGGGACAGGGGTTTGGCTACGAGCAGTACTTC. The whole variable domain, filled in from reference TRBV2 and TRBJ2-7, reads EPEVTQTPSHQVTQMGQEVILRCVPISNHLYFYWYRQILGQKVEFLVSFYNNEISEKSEIFDDQFSVERPDGSNFTLKIRSTKLEDSAMYFCASSEAWGQGFGYEQYFGPGTRLTVT.

The V gene is TRBV15, the J gene TRBJ1-2, with 7 bases lining up with TRBD1. V dropped 1 base and J dropped 5; count of bases not matched to a gene: 4. The CDR3 contains 14 residues. Germline CDR1 reads LNHNV; CDR2 reads YYDKDF (reference sequence). The CDR3 DNA reads TGTGCCACCAGCAGAGTGCACAGGGGATATGGCTACACCTTC. Protein: CATSRVHRGYGYTF. Full variable domain (remainder filled in from reference TRBV15 and TRBJ1-2): DAMVIQNPRYQVTQFGKPVTLSCSQTLNHNVMYWYQQKSSQAPKLLFHYYDKDFNNEADTPDNFQSRRPNTSFCFLDIRSPGLGDTAMYLCATSRVHRGYGYTFGSGTRLTVV.

This sequence joins TRBV24-1 and TRBJ2-1; 9 positions agree with TRBD1. The germline gives CDR1 KGHDR, CDR2 SFDVKD. V was clipped by 5 bases and J by 9 bases; unmatched bases: 10. This CDR3 is built from 15 residues. CDR3 DNA: TGTGCCACCAGTGCGGGACAGGGATTCGTAAGTGAGCAGTTCTTC. This gives the protein CATSAGQGFVSEQFF.

The chain carries TRBV2 and TRBJ1-1; no clear D gene. There are 11 residues in the CDR3. V gave up 4 bases and J gave up 2 bases, with 2 bases separating them. Germline V gene sequence: CDR1 SNHLY, CDR2 FYNNEI. The CDR3 loop is CASSANTEAFF. CDR3 nucleotide sequence: TGTGCCAGCAGTGCTAACACTGAAGCTTTCTTT.

J is TRBJ2-7 and V is TRBV7-9; D uncertain. The CDR3 covers 11 residues. From germline, CDR1 is SEHNR and CDR2 FQNEAQ (reference sequence). Trimming removed 3 bases at V and 2 bases at J, with 2 bases between. The CDR3 DNA sequence: TGTGCCAGCAGCTTCACCTACGAGCAGTACTTC. It codes for CASSFTYEQYF.

The rearrangement uses TRBV12-3 or TRBV12-4 and TRBJ1-3; D ambiguous. The CDR3 totals 13 residues. V was pared by 8 bases and J by 4 bases, with 12 bases between. The CDR3 reads CASYGVRGNTIYF. CDR3 nucleotides: TGTGCCAGCTACGGAGTCCGGGGAAACACCATATATTTT.

The chain couples TRBV7-9 to TRBJ1-2; D is ambiguous. The germline V gene encodes CDR1 SEHNR and CDR2 FQNEAQ (reference sequence). V lost 2 bases to trimming and J lost 2 bases, with 6 bases between them. The CDR3 loop spans 13 amino acids. The CDR3 DNA follows: TGTGCCAGCAGCTTATCACAGAACTATGGCTACACCTTC. Its protein product is CASSLSQNYGYTF. Variable domain in full (rest from reference TRBV7-9 and TRBJ1-2): DTGVSQNPRHKITKRGQNVTFRCDPISEHNRLYWYRQTLGQGPEFLTYFQNEAQLEKSRLLSDRFSAERPKGSFSTLEIQRTEQGDSAMYLCASSLSQNYGYTFGSGTRLTVV.

The chain has TRBV15 and TRBJ1-5, with 8 bases lining up with TRBD1. CDR3 length: 18 amino acids. CDR1 and CDR2 (germline): LNHNV, YYDKDF (reference sequence). Losses at the gene ends were 6 bases for V and 3 bases for J; bases not matched to a gene: 16. The CDR3 nucleotides read TGTGCCACCAGAACGGACAGGGACCATAAGGATTACAATCAGCCCCAGCATTTT. It codes for CATRTDRDHKDYNQPQHF.

V usage is TRBV19 and J usage is TRBJ1-2, with 7 bases aligning to TRBD1. The junction had 7 bases not matched to a gene; V was cut back by 1 base and J by 8 bases. Germline V gene data show CDR1 as LNHDA and CDR2 as SQIVND (reference sequence). The CDR3 totals 14 residues. This CDR3 reads CASSIVQGLIGYTF. DNA of the CDR3: TGTGCCAGTAGTATAGTACAGGGGTTGATCGGCTACACCTTC.

The chain has TRBV4-1 and TRBJ1-4, with a possible D match to TRBD1 (6 bases). The V end lost 1 base, the J end lost 8 bases, and 14 bases lay between the germline ends. CDR3 length equals 15 residues. Germline V lookup: CDR1 MGHRA, CDR2 YSYEKL. The CDR3 sequence: CASSQVAGGREKLFF. As DNA, the CDR3 is TGCGCCAGCAGCCAAGTTGCTGGGGGCAGGGAAAAACTGTTTTTT.

V gene TRBV29-1 combines with J gene TRBJ1-1; TRBD1 agrees at 9 bases. Trimming took 6 bases from V and 5 from J; bases not matched to a gene: 7. Germline V gene lookup returns CDR1 SQVTM and CDR2 ANQGSEA. The CDR3 runs to 13 residues. As DNA, the CDR3 is TGCAGCGTCTCCGGGACAGGGTTGACTGAAGCTTTCTTT. Encoded protein: CSVSGTGLTEAFF.

V and J are TRBV9 and TRBJ2-2, with TRBD2 as a possible D gene (6 bases). CDR1 is SGDLS and CDR2 is YYNGEE in the germline V gene. Between the trimmed V and J ends, which lost 3 bases and 5 bases, there was a span of 8 bases. The CDR3 sequence is 13 residues long. The CDR3 sequence: CASSGGETGELFF. The DNA for the CDR3 is TGTGCCAGCAGCGGGGGGGAAACCGGGGAGCTGTTTTTT.

In regard to this clone: The same CDR3 can be traced to other DNA sequences in this sample. The J gene is TRBJ2-7, the V gene TRBV2, with D possibly being TRBD1 (6 bases). This CDR3 spans 14 amino acids. The V end lost 4 bases, the J end lost 0 bases, and 10 bases lay between the germline ends. Germline assignment: CDR1 SNHLY and CDR2 FYNNEI. Here the CDR3 reads CASSGQGSSYEQYF. In DNA, the CDR3 is TGTGCCAGCAGTGGCCAGGGGAGCTCCTACGAGCAGTACTTC.